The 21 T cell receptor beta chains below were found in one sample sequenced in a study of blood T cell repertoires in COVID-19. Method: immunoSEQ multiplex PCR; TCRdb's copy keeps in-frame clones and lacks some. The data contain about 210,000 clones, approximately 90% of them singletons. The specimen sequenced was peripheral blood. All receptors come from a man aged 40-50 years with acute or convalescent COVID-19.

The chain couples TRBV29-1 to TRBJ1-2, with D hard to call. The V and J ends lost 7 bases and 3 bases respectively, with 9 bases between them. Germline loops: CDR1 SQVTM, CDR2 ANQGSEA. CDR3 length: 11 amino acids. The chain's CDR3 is CSASTDYGYTF. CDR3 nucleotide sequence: TGCAGCGCAAGTACAGACTATGGCTACACCTTC. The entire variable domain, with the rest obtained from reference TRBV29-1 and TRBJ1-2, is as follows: SAVISQKPSRDICQRGTSLTIQCQVDSQVTMMFWYRQQPGQSLTLIATANQGSEATYESGFVIDKFPISRPNLTFSTLTVSNMSPEDSSIYLCSASTDYGYTFGSGTRLTVV.

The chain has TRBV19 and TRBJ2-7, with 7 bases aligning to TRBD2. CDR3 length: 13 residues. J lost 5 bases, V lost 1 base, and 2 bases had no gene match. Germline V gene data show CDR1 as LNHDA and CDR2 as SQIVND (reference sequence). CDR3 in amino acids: CASSIGEGNEQYF. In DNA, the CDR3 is TGTGCCAGTAGTATAGGGGAGGGCAACGAGCAGTACTTC.

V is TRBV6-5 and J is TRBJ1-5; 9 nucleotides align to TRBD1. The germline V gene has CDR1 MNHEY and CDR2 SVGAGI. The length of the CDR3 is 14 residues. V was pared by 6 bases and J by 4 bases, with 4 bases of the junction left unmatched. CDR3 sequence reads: CASRQGASNQPQHF. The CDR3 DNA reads TGTGCCAGCAGACAGGGGGCGTCGAATCAGCCCCAGCATTTT.

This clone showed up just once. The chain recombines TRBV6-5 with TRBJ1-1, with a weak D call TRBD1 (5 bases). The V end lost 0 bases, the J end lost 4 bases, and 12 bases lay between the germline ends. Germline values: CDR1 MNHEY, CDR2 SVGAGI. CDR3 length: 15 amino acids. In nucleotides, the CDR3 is TGTGCCAGCAGTTACTCGGGGCTTGAAGTCACTGAAGCTTTCTTT. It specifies CASSYSGLEVTEAFF.

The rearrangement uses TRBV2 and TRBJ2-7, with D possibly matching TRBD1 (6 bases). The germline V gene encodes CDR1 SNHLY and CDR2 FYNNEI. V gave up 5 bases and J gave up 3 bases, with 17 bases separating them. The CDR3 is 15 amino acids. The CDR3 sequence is CASSPIDGQYYEQYF. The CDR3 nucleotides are TGTGCCAGCAGTCCAATCGACGGACAGTACTACGAGCAGTACTTC.

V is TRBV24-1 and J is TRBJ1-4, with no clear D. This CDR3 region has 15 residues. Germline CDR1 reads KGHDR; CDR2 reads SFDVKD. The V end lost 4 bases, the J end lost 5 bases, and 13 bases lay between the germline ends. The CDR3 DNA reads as TGTGCCACCAGTGACCGAGGCCAGCCCAATGAAAAACTGTTTTTT. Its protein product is CATSDRGQPNEKLFF.

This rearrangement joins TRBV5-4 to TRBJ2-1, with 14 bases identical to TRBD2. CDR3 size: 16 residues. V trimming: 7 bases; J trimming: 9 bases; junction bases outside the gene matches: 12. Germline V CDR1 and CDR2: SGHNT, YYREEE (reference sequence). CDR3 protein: CASDSRTSGGSGEQFF. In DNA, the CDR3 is TGTGCCAGCGATAGCCGGACTAGCGGGGGGAGCGGTGAGCAGTTCTTC.

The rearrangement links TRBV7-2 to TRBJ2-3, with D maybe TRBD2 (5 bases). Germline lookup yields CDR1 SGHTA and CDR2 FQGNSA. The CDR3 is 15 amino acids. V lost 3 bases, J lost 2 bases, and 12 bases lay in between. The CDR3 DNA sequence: TGTGCCAGCAGCTTTTCACGGGGAGACACAGATACGCAGTATTTT. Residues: CASSFSRGDTDTQYF.

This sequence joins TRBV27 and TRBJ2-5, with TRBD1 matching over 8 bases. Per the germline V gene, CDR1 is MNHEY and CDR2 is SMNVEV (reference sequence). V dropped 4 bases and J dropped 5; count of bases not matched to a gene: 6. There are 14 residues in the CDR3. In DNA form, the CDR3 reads TGTGCCAGCAGTTATTTACAGGGGGGCGAGACCCAGTACTTC. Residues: CASSYLQGGETQYF.

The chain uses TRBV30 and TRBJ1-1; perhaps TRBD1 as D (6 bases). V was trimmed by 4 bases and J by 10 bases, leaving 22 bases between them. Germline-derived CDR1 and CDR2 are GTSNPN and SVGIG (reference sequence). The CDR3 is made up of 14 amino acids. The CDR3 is CAWTLVLDQGRAFF. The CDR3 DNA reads TGTGCCTGGACACTAGTACTGGACCAGGGGAGAGCTTTCTTT.

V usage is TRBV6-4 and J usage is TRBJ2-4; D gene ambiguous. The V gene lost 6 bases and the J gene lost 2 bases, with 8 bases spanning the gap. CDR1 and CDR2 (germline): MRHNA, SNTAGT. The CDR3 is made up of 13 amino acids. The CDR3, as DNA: TGTGCCAGCAGGAGGAAATCCAAAAACATTCAGTACTTC. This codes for CASRRKSKNIQYF.

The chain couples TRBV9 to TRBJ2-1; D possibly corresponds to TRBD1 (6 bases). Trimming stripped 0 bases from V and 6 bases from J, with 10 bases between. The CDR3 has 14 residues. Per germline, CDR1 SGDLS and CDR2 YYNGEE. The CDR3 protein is CASSVAQGLNEQFF. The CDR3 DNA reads TGTGCCAGCAGCGTAGCTCAGGGGCTCAATGAGCAGTTCTTC. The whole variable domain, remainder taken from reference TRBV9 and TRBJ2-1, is DSGVTQTPKHLITATGQRVTLRCSPRSGDLSVYWYQQSLDQGLQFLIQYYNGEERAKGNILERFSAQQFPDLHSELNLSSLELGDSALYFCASSVAQGLNEQFFGPGTRLTVL.

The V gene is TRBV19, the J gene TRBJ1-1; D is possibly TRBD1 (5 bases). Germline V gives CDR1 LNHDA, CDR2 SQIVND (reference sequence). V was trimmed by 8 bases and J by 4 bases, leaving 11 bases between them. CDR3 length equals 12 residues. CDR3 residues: CASGGDSTEAFF. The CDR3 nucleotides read TGTGCCAGTGGGGGGGATAGCACTGAAGCTTTCTTT.

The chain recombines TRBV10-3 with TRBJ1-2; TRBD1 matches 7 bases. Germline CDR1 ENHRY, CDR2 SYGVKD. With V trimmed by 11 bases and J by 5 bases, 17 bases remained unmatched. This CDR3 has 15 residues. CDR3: CAAFGTELSGYGYTF. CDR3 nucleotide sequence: TGTGCCGCGTTTGGGACAGAACTGTCTGGGTATGGCTACACCTTC.

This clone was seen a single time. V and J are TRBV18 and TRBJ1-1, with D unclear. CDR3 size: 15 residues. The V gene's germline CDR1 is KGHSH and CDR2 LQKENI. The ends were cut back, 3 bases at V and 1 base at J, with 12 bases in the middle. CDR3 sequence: CASSPSGRGNTEAFF. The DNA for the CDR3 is TGTGCCAGCTCACCTTCTGGCCGGGGGAACACTGAAGCTTTCTTT. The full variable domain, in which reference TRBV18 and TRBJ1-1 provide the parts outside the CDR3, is NAGVMQNPRHLVRRRGQEARLRCSPMKGHSHVYWYRQLPEEGLKFMVYLQKENIIDESGMPKERFSAEFPKEGPSILRIQQVVRGDSAAYFCASSPSGRGNTEAFFGQGTRLTVV.

The CDR3 loop reads CASSQDPGADTQYF. CDR3 coding DNA: TGCGCCAGCAGCCAAGATCCGGGAGCAGATACGCAGTATTTT. This sequence joins TRBV4-3 and TRBJ2-3, with D tentatively TRBD2 (6 bases). The V and J ends lost 0 bases and 4 bases respectively, with 8 bases between them. Germline V CDR1 and CDR2: LGHNA, YSLEER. This CDR3 has 14 amino acids.

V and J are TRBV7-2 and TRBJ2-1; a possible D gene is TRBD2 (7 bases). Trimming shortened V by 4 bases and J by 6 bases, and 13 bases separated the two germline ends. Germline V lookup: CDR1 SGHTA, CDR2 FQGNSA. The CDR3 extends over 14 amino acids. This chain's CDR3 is CASSSSRGANEQFF. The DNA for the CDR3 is TGTGCCAGCAGCTCCTCCCGGGGGGCCAATGAGCAGTTCTTC. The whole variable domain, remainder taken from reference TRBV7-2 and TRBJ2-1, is GAGVSQSPSNKVTEKGKDVELRCDPISGHTALYWYRQSLGQGLEFLIYFQGNSAPDKSGLPSDRFSAERTGGSVSTLTIQRTQQEDSAVYLCASSSSRGANEQFFGPGTRLTVL.

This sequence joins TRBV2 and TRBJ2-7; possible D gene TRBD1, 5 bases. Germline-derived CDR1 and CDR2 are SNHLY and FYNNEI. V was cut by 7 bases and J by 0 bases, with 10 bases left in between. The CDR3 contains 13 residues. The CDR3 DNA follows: TGTGCCAGCAAACAAGGGGACTCCTACGAGCAGTACTTC. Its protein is CASKQGDSYEQYF.

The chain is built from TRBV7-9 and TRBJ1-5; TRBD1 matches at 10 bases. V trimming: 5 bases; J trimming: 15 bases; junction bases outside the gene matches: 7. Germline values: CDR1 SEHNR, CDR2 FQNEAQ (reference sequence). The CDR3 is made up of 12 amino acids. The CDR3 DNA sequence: TGTGCCAGCAGCCATGGACAGGGGGGAAGGCATTTT. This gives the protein CASSHGQGGRHF.

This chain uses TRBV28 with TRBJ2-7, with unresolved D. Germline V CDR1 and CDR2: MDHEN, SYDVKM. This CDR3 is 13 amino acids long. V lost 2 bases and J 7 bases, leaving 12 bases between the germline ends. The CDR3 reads CASSLQPRREQYF. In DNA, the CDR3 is TGTGCCAGCAGTTTACAACCCAGGCGTGAGCAGTACTTC.

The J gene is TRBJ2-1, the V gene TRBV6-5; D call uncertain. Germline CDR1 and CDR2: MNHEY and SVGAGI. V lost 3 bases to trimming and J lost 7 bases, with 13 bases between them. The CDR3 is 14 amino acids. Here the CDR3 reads CASSYGQDVNEQFF. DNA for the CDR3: TGTGCCAGCAGTTATGGGCAGGATGTGAATGAGCAGTTCTTC.